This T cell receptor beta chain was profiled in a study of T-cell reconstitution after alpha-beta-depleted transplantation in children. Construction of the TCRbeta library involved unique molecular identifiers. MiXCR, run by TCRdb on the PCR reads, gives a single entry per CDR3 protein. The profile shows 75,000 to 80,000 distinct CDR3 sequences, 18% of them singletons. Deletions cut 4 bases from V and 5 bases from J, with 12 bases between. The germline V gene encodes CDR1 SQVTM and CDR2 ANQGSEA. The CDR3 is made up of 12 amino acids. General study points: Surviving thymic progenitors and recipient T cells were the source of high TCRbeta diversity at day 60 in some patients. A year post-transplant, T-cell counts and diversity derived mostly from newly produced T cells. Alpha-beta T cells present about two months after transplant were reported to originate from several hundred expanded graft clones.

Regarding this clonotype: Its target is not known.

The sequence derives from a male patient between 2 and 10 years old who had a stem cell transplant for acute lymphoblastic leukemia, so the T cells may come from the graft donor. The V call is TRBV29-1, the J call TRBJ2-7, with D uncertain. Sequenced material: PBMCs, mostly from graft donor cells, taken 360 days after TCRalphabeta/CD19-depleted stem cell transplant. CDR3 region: CSVGRLVDEQYF. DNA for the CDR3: TGCAGCGTTGGGCGGCTAGTAGACGAGCAGTACTTC.